This T cell receptor beta chain was documented in a study of T-cell memory formation after mild COVID-19. Study conclusions and caveats: Second-wave clones peaking on day 37 lacked confirmed SARS-CoV-2 specificity. Contracting CD8+ clones were enriched in EMRA, CD4+ mainly in CM and EM.

MiXCR, applied by TCRdb to the 5' RACE reads, yields one record per CDR3 protein. The sample lists roughly 620,000 distinct CDR3 sequences, approximately 19% occurring once. In the case of this clonotype: The antigen remains undetermined.

This receptor was taken from an adult woman who had mild COVID-19 (a few samples of this study predate the infection). Cell type and time point are not known. Sequencing was done on a sample of PBMCs or a T cell subset sorted from them (not recorded which).

Here the CDR3 DNA reads TGTGCCAGCAGCTCTCGAGGGACAGCCAAGAACACCGGGGAGCTGTTTTTT. This sequence encodes CASSSRGTAKNTGELFF. This chain links TRBV5-4 with TRBJ2-2; 7 nucleotides line up with TRBD1. CDR1 and CDR2 (germline): SGHNT, YYREEE (reference sequence). The CDR3 sequence is 17 residues long. Trimming cost V 3 bases and J 1 base; bases outside gene matches: 9. The variable domain in full, completed from reference TRBV5-4 and TRBJ2-2, reads ETGVTQSPTHLIKTRGQQVTLRCSSQSGHNTVSWYQQALGQGPQFIFQYYREEENGRGNFPPRFSGLQFPNYSSELNVNALELDDSALYLCASSSRGTAKNTGELFFGEGSRLTVL.